Below are 14 T cell receptor beta chains sequenced from a single sample in a study of identical twins. TCRdb re-derived calls from the 5' RACE reads in MiXCR, one entry per CDR3 protein. The table includes 640,000 or so distinct CDR3 sequences, roughly 6% detected once. Sequencing was carried out using naive T cells sorted from blood. Source of these receptors: a man in his late teens or twenties in good health.

V and J are TRBV18 and TRBJ1-6; no reliable D call. The V and J ends lost 6 bases and 8 bases respectively, with 11 bases between them. This CDR3 region has 13 residues. Germline CDR1 and CDR2: KGHSH and LQKENI. The DNA of the CDR3 is TGTGCCAGCTCCTTAGCGTTGGATTCACCCCTCCACTTT. Protein: CASSLALDSPLHF.

CDR3 nucleotides: TGCAGTGCGAAATCGAGGGGCGGGAGTTTCAATGAGCAGTTCTTC. This gives the protein CSAKSRGGSFNEQFF. The V gene is TRBV20-1, the J gene TRBJ2-1; 7 positions agree with TRBD2. The V gene's germline CDR1 is DFQATT and CDR2 SNEGSKA (reference sequence). V trimming: 6 bases; J trimming: 6 bases; junction bases outside the gene matches: 14. The CDR3 extends over 15 amino acids.

This clonotype has more than one count but fewer than ten. The rearrangement uses TRBV3-1 and TRBJ2-5, with 7 bases matching TRBD2. J lost 2 bases, V lost 4 bases, and 10 bases had no gene match. Per the germline V gene, CDR1 is LGHDT and CDR2 is YNNKEL (reference sequence). The CDR3 consists of 16 residues. The CDR3 reads CASSRSPGRGQETQYF. CDR3 coding DNA: TGTGCCAGCAGCCGGTCCCCAGGGCGGGGGCAAGAGACCCAGTACTTC.

The J gene is TRBJ2-5, the V gene TRBV5-1; the D gene is possibly TRBD2 (6 bases). The CDR3 is 16 residues long. The V gene's germline CDR1 is SGHRS and CDR2 YFSETQ. The V end lost 0 bases, the J end lost 5 bases, and 17 bases lay between the germline ends. CDR3 DNA sequence: TGCGCCAGCAGCTTGGCCTCGGGACTTTTGGGGGAGACCCAGTACTTC. It codes for CASSLASGLLGETQYF.

At least ten counts were recorded for this clonotype. The genes are TRBV29-1 and TRBJ2-6, with a weak D call TRBD2 (6 bases). Germline lookup yields CDR1 SQVTM and CDR2 ANQGSEA. Between the trimmed V and J ends, which lost 7 bases and 2 bases, there was a span of 21 bases. This CDR3 has 17 residues. CDR3 sequence (DNA): TGCAGCGCCCTCGGAGGGTTTCACGTGGCTGGGGCCAACGTCCTGACTTTC. Protein sequence: CSALGGFHVAGANVLTF.

This clonotype was recorded at least ten times. The chain carries TRBV9 and TRBJ2-5; 9 bases match TRBD2. CDR1 is SGDLS and CDR2 is YYNGEE in the germline V gene. This CDR3 has 17 amino acids. Trimming took 3 bases from V and 4 from J; bases not matched to a gene: 13. The CDR3 coding sequence is TGTGCCAGCAGCGGCGCGGGGGGACTAGCAATTGCAGAGACCCAGTACTTC. Amino acid sequence: CASSGAGGLAIAETQYF.

This clonotype was seen many times. This rearrangement joins TRBV20-1 to TRBJ2-7, with 7 positions matching TRBD2. This CDR3 spans 13 amino acids. J lost 6 bases, V lost 6 bases, and 11 bases had no gene match. CDR1 and CDR2 (germline): DFQATT, SNEGSKA (reference sequence). CDR3 nucleotides: TGCAGTGCCCCCGAGACTAGCTATTCCGAGCAGTACTTC. Amino acid sequence: CSAPETSYSEQYF.

As for this clonotype: In this CDR3 the conserved last residue, phenylalanine or tryptophan, is missing, so a read error is likely. The chain recombines TRBV11-2 with TRBJ2-5, with TRBD2 matching over 8 bases. There are 13 residues in the CDR3. CDR1 SGHAT and CDR2 FQNNGV come from the germline V gene. Trimming cost V 1 base and J 5 bases; bases outside gene matches: 0. The CDR3 DNA follows: TGTGCCAGCAGCTTAGGCGGGAGGGAGACCCAGTACCTC. It specifies CASSLGGRETQYL.

This clonotype was observed many times. The CDR3 DNA reads TGCAGCGTTGATAGACGCAATGAGCAGTTCTTC. It specifies CSVDRRNEQFF. The chain links TRBV29-1 to TRBJ2-1; D call uncertain. Germline V gene sequence: CDR1 SQVTM, CDR2 ANQGSEA. The ends were cut back, 3 bases at V and 6 bases at J, with 6 bases in the middle. This CDR3 contains 11 residues.

For this clonotype: One junction end does not reproduce the germline sequence, and a read error may be involved. The chain couples TRBV24-1 to TRBJ2-1; 9 bases align to TRBD2. The CDR3 runs 16 residues. Germline V gene data show CDR1 as KGHDR and CDR2 as SFDVKD. CDR3 in DNA: TGTGCCGCCAGTGACCCCGCGGGAGGGCCCTACAATGAGCAGTTCTTC. This gives the protein CAASDPAGGPYNEQFF.

This chain uses TRBV12-3 or TRBV12-4 with TRBJ2-5; TRBD2 aligns across 15 bases. This CDR3 has 16 residues. The trim removed 6 bases at V and 2 bases at J, leaving 4 bases unmatched. The CDR3 DNA reads TGTGCCAGCAGGCAAGGACTAGCGGGAGGGCAAGAGACCCAGTACTTC. Its protein product is CASRQGLAGGQETQYF.

This clonotype was counted at least ten times. The chain joins TRBV6-5 to TRBJ2-3; 8 nucleotides match TRBD1. CDR3 length equals 15 residues. J was trimmed by 3 bases and V by 2 bases; bases with no gene match: 4. Germline V gene sequence: CDR1 MNHEY, CDR2 SVGAGI. The DNA for the CDR3 is TGTGCCAGCAGTTACCCTCAGGGGGCAACAGATACGCAGTATTTT. Residues: CASSYPQGATDTQYF.

This clonotype was counted many times. The J gene is TRBJ1-1, the V gene TRBV5-4; D unclear. The V and J ends lost 0 bases and 1 base respectively, with 10 bases between them. This CDR3 has 15 amino acids. From germline, CDR1 is SGHNT and CDR2 YYREEE (reference sequence). CDR3 in DNA: TGTGCCAGCAGCTTGGGTTCCCCTGGGAACACTGAAGCTTTCTTT. Encoded protein: CASSLGSPGNTEAFF. Full variable domain (missing parts from reference TRBV5-4 and TRBJ1-1): ETGVTQSPTHLIKTRGQQVTLRCSSQSGHNTVSWYQQALGQGPQFIFQYYREEENGRGNFPPRFSGLQFPNYSSELNVNALELDDSALYLCASSLGSPGNTEAFFGQGTRLTVV.

This clonotype showed up just a few times. The rearrangement links TRBV12-3 or TRBV12-4 to TRBJ1-6; TRBD1 aligns across 9 bases. The CDR3 covers 14 residues. With 4 bases clipped from V and 9 bases from J, the junction kept 4 bases outside the gene matches. The CDR3 coding sequence is TGTGCCAGCAGTTACCGGGACAGGGCTTCACCCCTCCACTTT. It specifies CASSYRDRASPLHF.